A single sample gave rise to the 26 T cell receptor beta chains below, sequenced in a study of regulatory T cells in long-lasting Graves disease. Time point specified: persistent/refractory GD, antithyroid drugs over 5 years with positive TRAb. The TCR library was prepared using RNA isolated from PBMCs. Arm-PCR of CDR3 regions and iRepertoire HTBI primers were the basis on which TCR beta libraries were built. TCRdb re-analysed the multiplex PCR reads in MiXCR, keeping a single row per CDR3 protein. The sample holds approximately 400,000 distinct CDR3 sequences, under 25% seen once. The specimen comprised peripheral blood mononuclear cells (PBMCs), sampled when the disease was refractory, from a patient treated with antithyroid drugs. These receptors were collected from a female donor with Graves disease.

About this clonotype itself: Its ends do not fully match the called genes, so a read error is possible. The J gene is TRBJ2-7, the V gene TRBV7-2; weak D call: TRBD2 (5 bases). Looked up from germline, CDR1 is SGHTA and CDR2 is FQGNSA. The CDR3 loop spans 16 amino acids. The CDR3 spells CASSQAPAGGLDEQYF. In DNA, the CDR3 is TGCGCCAGCAGCCAGGCCCCGGCCGGAGGTTTGGACGAGCAGTACTTC. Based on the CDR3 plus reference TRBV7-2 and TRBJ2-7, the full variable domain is GAGVSQSPSNKVTEKGKDVELRCDPISGHTALYWYRQSLGQGLEFLIYFQGNSAPDKSGLPSDRFSAERTGGSVSTLTIQRTQQEDSAVYLCASSQAPAGGLDEQYFGPGTRLTVT.

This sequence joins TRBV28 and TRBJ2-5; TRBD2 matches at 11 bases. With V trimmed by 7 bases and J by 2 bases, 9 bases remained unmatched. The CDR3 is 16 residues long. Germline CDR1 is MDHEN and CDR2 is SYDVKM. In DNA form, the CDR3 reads TGTGCCAGCAACCCGACTAGCGGGGATCCTCAAGAGACCCAGTACTTC. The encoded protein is CASNPTSGDPQETQYF.

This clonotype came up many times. CDR3 in DNA: TGCAGTGCTAGAAGGGAACGCAACTATGGCTACACCTTC. Translating gives CSARRERNYGYTF. This chain connects TRBV20-1 to TRBJ1-2; D ambiguous. Germline-derived CDR1 and CDR2 are DFQATT and SNEGSKA (reference sequence). Trimming pared 2 bases from V and 2 bases from J, leaving 9 bases between. This CDR3 comprises 13 residues.

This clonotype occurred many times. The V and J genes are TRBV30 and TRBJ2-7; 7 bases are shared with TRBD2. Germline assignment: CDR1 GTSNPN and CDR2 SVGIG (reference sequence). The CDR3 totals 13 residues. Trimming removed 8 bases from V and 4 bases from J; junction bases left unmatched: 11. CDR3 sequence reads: CALGGRAHYEQYF. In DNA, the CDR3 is TGTGCCCTCGGGGGGAGAGCTCATTACGAGCAGTACTTC.

Here the CDR3 reads CASSYSRPSSYEQYF. The DNA for the CDR3 is TGTGCCAGCAGTTACTCGAGACCGAGCTCCTACGAGCAGTACTTC. The genes are TRBV2 and TRBJ2-7, with D hard to call. CDR1 and CDR2 from the germline V gene are SNHLY and FYNNEI. V was pared by 5 bases and J by 0 bases, with 14 bases between. The CDR3 contains 15 residues. The full variable domain, rest sourced from reference TRBV2 and TRBJ2-7, is EPEVTQTPSHQVTQMGQEVILRCVPISNHLYFYWYRQILGQKVEFLVSFYNNEISEKSEIFDDQFSVERPDGSNFTLKIRSTKLEDSAMYFCASSYSRPSSYEQYFGPGTRLTVT.

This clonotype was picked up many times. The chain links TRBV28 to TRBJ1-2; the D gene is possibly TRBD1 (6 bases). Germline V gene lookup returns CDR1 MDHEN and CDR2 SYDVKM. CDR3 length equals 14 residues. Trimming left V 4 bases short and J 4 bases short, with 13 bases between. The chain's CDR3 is CASSSPGAIYGYTF. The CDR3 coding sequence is TGTGCCAGCAGTTCGCCGGGGGCTATCTATGGCTACACCTTC.

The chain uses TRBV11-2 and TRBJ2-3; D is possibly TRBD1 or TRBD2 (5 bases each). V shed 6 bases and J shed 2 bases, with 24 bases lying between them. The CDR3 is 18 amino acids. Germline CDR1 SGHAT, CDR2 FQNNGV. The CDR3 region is CASRQYLDRGVPTDTQYF. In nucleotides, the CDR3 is TGTGCCAGCAGACAATACCTCGACAGAGGGGTTCCCACAGATACGCAGTATTTT.

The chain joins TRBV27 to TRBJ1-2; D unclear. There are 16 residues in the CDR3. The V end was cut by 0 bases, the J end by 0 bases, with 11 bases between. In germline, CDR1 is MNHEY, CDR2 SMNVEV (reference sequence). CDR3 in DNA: TGTGCCAGCAGTTTATCGGCGGGTTCTCCTAACTATGGCTACACCTTC. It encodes CASSLSAGSPNYGYTF.

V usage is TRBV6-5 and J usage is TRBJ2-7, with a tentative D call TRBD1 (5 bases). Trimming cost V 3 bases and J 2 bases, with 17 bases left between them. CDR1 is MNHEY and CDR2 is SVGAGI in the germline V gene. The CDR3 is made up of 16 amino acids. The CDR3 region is CASSYPKGPGTYEQYF. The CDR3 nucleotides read TGTGCCAGCAGTTATCCGAAGGGGCCAGGTACCTACGAGCAGTACTTC.

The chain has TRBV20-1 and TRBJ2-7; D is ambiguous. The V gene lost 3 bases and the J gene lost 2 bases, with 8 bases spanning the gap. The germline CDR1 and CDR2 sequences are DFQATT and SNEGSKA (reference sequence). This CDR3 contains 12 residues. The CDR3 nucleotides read TGCAGTGCTAGGATGGACCCCTACGAGCAGTACTTC. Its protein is CSARMDPYEQYF.

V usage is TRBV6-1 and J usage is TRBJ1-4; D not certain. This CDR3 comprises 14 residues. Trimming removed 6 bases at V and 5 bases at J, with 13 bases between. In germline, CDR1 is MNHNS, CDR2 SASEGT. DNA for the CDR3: TGTGCCAGCAGCACCGGGTCCCCGAATGAAAAACTGTTTTTT. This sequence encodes CASSTGSPNEKLFF.

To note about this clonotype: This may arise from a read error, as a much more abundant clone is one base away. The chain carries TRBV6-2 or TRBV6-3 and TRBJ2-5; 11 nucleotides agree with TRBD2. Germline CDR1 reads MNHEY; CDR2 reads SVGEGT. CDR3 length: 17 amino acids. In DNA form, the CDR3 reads TGTCCCAGCAGCCCCCTTCCCCCTACTAGCGGGAGTAAGACCCAGTACTTC. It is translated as CPSSPLPPTSGSKTQYF.

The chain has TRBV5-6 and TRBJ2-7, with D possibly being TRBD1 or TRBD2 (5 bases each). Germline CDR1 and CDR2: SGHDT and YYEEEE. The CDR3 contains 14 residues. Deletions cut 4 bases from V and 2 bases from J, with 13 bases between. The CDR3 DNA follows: TGTGCCAGCAGCCCTATAGTGGGGGCCTACGAGCAGTACTTC. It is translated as CASSPIVGAYEQYF.

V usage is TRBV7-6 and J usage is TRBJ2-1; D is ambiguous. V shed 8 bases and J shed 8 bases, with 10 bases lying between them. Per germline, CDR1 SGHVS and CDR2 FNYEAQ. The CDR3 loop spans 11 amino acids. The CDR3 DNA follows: TGTGCCAGCGGGTACTGGGATGAGCAGTTCTTC. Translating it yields CASGYWDEQFF.

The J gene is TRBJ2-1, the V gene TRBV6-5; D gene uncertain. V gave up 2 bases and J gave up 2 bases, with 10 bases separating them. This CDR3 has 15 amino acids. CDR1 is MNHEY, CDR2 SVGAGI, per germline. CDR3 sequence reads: CASSYQGYPYNEQFF. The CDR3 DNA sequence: TGTGCCAGCAGTTACCAAGGTTATCCCTACAATGAGCAGTTCTTC.

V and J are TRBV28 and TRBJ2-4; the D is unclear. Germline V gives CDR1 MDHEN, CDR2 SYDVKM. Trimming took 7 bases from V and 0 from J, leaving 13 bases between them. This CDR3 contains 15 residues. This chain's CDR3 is CASNPHWLAKNIQYF. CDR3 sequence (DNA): TGTGCCAGCAATCCCCACTGGCTAGCCAAAAACATTCAGTACTTC.

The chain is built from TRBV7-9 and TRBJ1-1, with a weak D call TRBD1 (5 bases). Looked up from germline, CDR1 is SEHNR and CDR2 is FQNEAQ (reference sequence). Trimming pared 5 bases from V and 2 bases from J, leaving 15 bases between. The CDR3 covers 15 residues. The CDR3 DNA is TGTGCCAGCAGCCCCCTGGCGGGACCCAACACTGAAGCTTTCTTT. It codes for CASSPLAGPNTEAFF. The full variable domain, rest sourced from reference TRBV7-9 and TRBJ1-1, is DTGVSQNPRHKITKRGQNVTFRCDPISEHNRLYWYRQTLGQGPEFLTYFQNEAQLEKSRLLSDRFSAERPKGSFSTLEIQRTEQGDSAMYLCASSPLAGPNTEAFFGQGTRLTVV.

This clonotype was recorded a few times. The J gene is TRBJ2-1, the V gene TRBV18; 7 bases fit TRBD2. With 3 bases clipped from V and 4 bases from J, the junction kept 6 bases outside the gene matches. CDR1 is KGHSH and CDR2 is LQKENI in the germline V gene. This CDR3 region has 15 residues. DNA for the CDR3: TGTGCCAGCTCACCGGGCGGGAGAGTGTACAATGAGCAGTTCTTC. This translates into CASSPGGRVYNEQFF.

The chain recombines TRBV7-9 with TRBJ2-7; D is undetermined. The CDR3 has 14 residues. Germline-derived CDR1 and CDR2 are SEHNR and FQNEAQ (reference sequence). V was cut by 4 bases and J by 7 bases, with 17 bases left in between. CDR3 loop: CASSSMSGLHEQYF. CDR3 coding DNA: TGTGCCAGCAGCTCGATGTCCGGGCTACATGAGCAGTACTTC.

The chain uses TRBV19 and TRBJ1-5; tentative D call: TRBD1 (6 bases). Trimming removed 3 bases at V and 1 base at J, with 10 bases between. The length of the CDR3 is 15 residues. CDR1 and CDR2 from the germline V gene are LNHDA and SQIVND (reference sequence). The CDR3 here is CASSMQQGSNQPQHF. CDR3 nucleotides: TGTGCCAGTAGTATGCAACAGGGAAGCAATCAGCCCCAGCATTTT.

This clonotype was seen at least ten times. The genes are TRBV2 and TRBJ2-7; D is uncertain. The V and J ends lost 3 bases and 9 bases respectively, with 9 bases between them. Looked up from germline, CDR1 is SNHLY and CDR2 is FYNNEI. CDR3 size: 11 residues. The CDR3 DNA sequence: TGTGCCAGCAGTGACGGGCAGGTGCAGTACTTC. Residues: CASSDGQVQYF.

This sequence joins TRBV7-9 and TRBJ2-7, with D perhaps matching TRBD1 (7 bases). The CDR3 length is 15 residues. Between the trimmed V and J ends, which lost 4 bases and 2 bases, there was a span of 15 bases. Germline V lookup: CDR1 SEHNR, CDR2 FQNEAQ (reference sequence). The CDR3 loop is CASSSGGIRAYEQYF. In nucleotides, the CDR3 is TGTGCCAGCAGCTCAGGGGGGATACGGGCCTACGAGCAGTACTTC.

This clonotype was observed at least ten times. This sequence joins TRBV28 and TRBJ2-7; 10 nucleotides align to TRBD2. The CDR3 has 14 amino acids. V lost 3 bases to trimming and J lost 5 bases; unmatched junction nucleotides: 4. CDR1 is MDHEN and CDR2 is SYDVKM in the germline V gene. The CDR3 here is CASSLGSGRHEQYF. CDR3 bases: TGTGCCAGCAGTTTGGGTAGCGGGAGGCACGAGCAGTACTTC.

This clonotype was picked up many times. The CDR3 DNA follows: TGTGCCAGCAGCAACGGACACTTAAACTACGAGCAGTACTTC. Translated, it gives CASSNGHLNYEQYF. This rearrangement joins TRBV7-9 to TRBJ2-7; D possibly corresponds to TRBD1 (5 bases). V shed 5 bases and J shed 3 bases, with 14 bases lying between them. CDR1 SEHNR and CDR2 FQNEAQ come from the germline V gene (reference sequence). This CDR3 has 14 amino acids.

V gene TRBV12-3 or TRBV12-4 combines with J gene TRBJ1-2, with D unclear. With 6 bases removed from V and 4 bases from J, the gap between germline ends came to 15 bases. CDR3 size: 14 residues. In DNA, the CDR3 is TGTGCCAGCAGCCTATCAGGTCGGATCTATGGCTACACCTTC. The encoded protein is CASSLSGRIYGYTF.

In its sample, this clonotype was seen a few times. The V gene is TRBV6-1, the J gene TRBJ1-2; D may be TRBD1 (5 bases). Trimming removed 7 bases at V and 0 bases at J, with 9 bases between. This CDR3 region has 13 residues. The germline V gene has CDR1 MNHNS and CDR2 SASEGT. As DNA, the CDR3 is TGTGCCAGCAAAGACAGCACTAACTATGGCTACACCTTC. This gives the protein CASKDSTNYGYTF.